The 17 T cell receptor beta chains reported below all come from one sample, sequenced in a study of shared clonotypes between healthy human individuals. Here immunoSEQ multiplex PCR was the method, and the copy in TCRdb shows in-frame clones only, minus some. Of around 2.3 million clones detected, more than 90% appear once; the ten largest clones hold 0.13%. The sample taken for sequencing was naive CD4+ T cells sorted from blood. Indicated subset: CD45RA+ positively selected. The receptors were sampled from a man younger than 35 in good health.

The chain carries TRBV4-2 and TRBJ1-1; D remains ambiguous. The CDR3 length is 16 residues. The germline V and J ends were trimmed by 0 bases and 6 bases, with 17 bases remaining between them. Germline CDR1 reads LGHNA; CDR2 reads YNFKEQ. The CDR3 DNA is TGTGCCAGCAGCCAAGATACGGCATCGGGTAGGGCTGAAGCTTTCTTT. Translating it yields CASSQDTASGRAEAFF.

V is TRBV4-1 and J is TRBJ1-1, with 9 bases that match TRBD1. V was clipped by 2 bases and J by 5 bases; unmatched bases: 3. CDR1 is MGHRA, CDR2 YSYEKL, per germline. CDR3 size: 14 residues. The CDR3: CASSQRDRVTEAFF. The CDR3 DNA reads TGCGCCAGCAGCCAAAGGGACAGGGTTACTGAAGCTTTCTTT.

As concerns this clone: This sample includes further DNA sequences coding for the same CDR3. This chain connects TRBV18 to TRBJ1-2; 8 bases match TRBD1. V shed 3 bases and J 5 bases; nucleotides not matched to a gene: 2. CDR3 length: 13 amino acids. Germline V CDR1 and CDR2: KGHSH, LQKENI. The CDR3 nucleotides are TGTGCCAGCTCACCGGACAGGGTATATGGCTACACCTTC. Translated: CASSPDRVYGYTF.

Comment on this clone: Other nucleotide sequences from this sample produce the same CDR3. The CDR3 region is CASSSGQGDGYTF. For the CDR3, the DNA is TGTGCCAGCAGTTCGGGACAGGGCGACGGCTACACCTTC. The chain carries TRBV28 and TRBJ1-2, with 9 bases fitting TRBD1. With 4 bases clipped from V and 8 bases from J, the junction kept 5 bases outside the gene matches. The CDR3 loop spans 13 amino acids. Germline loops: CDR1 MDHEN, CDR2 SYDVKM.

The chain combines TRBV30 with TRBJ1-3, with D possibly matching TRBD1 (5 bases). Trimming cost V 3 bases and J 4 bases, with 16 bases left between them. This CDR3 has 15 amino acids. Germline V gene lookup returns CDR1 GTSNPN and CDR2 SVGIG (reference sequence). The CDR3 reads CAWRYDGGRGNTIYF. The CDR3 DNA reads TGTGCCTGGAGGTACGATGGGGGACGCGGAAACACCATATATTTT.

The chain carries TRBV2 and TRBJ2-7; possibly TRBD1 for D (6 bases). The ends were cut back, 6 bases at V and 2 bases at J, with 11 bases in the middle. This CDR3 has 13 residues. The germline CDR1 and CDR2 sequences are SNHLY and FYNNEI. The CDR3, as DNA: TGTGCCAGCAGCCAGACAGGCCCCTACGAGCAGTACTTC. Translating it yields CASSQTGPYEQYF.

The rearrangement links TRBV15 to TRBJ2-2, with 13 bases identical to TRBD2. The CDR3 is 17 amino acids. V was pared by 3 bases and J by 0 bases, with 1 base of the junction left unmatched. Germline values: CDR1 LNHNV, CDR2 YYDKDF (reference sequence). The CDR3 is CATSRGLAGPNTGELFF. The CDR3 DNA sequence: TGTGCCACCAGCAGGGGACTAGCGGGACCGAACACCGGGGAGCTGTTTTTT. The variable domain in full, with the rest retrieved from reference TRBV15 and TRBJ2-2, is DAMVIQNPRYQVTQFGKPVTLSCSQTLNHNVMYWYQQKSSQAPKLLFHYYDKDFNNEADTPDNFQSRRPNTSFCFLDIRSPGLGDTAMYLCATSRGLAGPNTGELFFGEGSRLTVL.

The CDR3 reads CASSPFGGSNQPQHF. The CDR3 coding sequence is TGTGCCAGCAGCCCTTTTGGGGGTAGCAATCAGCCCCAGCATTTT. The J gene is TRBJ1-5, the V gene TRBV27; tentatively, D is TRBD1 (5 bases). In germline, CDR1 is MNHEY, CDR2 SMNVEV (reference sequence). The CDR3 sequence is 15 residues long. The V gene lost 6 bases and the J gene lost 0 bases, with 12 bases spanning the gap.

This sequence joins TRBV7-2 and TRBJ2-4; D remains unclear. CDR1 SGHTA and CDR2 FQGNSA come from the germline V gene. This CDR3 has 13 amino acids. Trimming removed 6 bases at V and 0 bases at J, with 6 bases between. CDR3 protein: CASSILAKNIQYF. CDR3 coding DNA: TGTGCCAGCAGTATACTAGCCAAAAACATTCAGTACTTC.

This chain connects TRBV2 to TRBJ1-2, with a possible D match to TRBD1 (5 bases). The V gene lost 3 bases and the J gene lost 4 bases, with 12 bases spanning the gap. CDR3 length: 14 amino acids. Germline V gives CDR1 SNHLY, CDR2 FYNNEI. This CDR3 is CASSDVGAGYGYTF. The CDR3 DNA reads as TGTGCCAGCAGTGACGTAGGGGCTGGCTATGGCTACACCTTC.

The rearrangement joins TRBV29-1 to TRBJ2-3, with TRBD1 matching over 7 bases. After removal of 6 bases from V and 5 bases from J, the junction contained 8 bases not matched to a gene. Germline V gene data show CDR1 as SQVTM and CDR2 as ANQGSEA. The CDR3 length is 13 residues. CDR3 loop: CSVSQGYGDTQYF. The CDR3 coding sequence is TGCAGCGTATCACAGGGGTATGGAGATACGCAGTATTTT.

Of note for this clone: This CDR3 is also generated by other DNA sequences in the sample. The V call is TRBV28, the J call TRBJ1-5, with D possibly being TRBD1 (6 bases). Deletions cut 2 bases from V and 3 bases from J, with 8 bases between. CDR3 length: 14 amino acids. Germline assignment: CDR1 MDHEN and CDR2 SYDVKM. The CDR3 DNA reads TGTGCCAGCAGTTTAGGACAGATCAATCAGCCCCAGCATTTT. This encodes CASSLGQINQPQHF. Together with reference TRBV28 and TRBJ1-5, the CDR3 gives the full variable domain: DVKVTQSSRYLVKRTGEKVFLECVQDMDHENMFWYRQDPGLGLRLIYFSYDVKMKEKGDIPEGYSVSREKKERFSLILESASTNQTSMYLCASSLGQINQPQHFGDGTRLSIL.

The sample holds one count of this clone. The gene calls are TRBV7-6 and TRBJ2-1, with TRBD2 matching over 13 bases. Germline CDR1 is SGHVS and CDR2 is FNYEAQ. The CDR3 totals 15 residues. The V and J ends lost 6 bases and 6 bases, in that order; junction bases with no gene match: 5. CDR3 loop: CASSQLAGGVNEQFF. Written as DNA, the CDR3 is TGTGCCAGCAGTCAACTAGCGGGAGGGGTCAATGAGCAGTTCTTC.

V and J are TRBV7-2 and TRBJ2-7, with 9 bases matching TRBD1. CDR3 size: 15 residues. The V gene end was trimmed by 1 base and the J gene end by 3 bases; junction bases not matched to a gene: 4. Germline V CDR1 and CDR2: SGHTA, FQGNSA. The CDR3 DNA reads TGTGCCAGCAGCTTAGGACAGGGGGTAGGCTACGAGCAGTACTTC. Its translation is CASSLGQGVGYEQYF.

The CDR3 region is CASSGQAKETQYF. The CDR3 nucleotides read TGCGCCAGCAGTGGACAGGCCAAAGAGACCCAGTACTTC. This rearrangement joins TRBV10-2 to TRBJ2-5, with D tentatively TRBD1 (6 bases). Per germline, CDR1 WSHSY and CDR2 SAAADI. Trimming removed 4 bases from V and 3 bases from J, with 9 bases in between. The CDR3 has 13 residues.

The chain combines TRBV6-5 with TRBJ2-7; 10 bases agree with TRBD1. The V and J ends lost 2 bases and 3 bases, in that order; junction bases with no gene match: 4. Per germline, CDR1 MNHEY and CDR2 SVGAGI. The length of the CDR3 is 15 residues. CDR3 residues: CASSYGGTGVYEQYF. In nucleotides, the CDR3 is TGTGCCAGCAGTTACGGTGGGACAGGGGTCTACGAGCAGTACTTC.

This clone was seen once. The genes are TRBV7-9 and TRBJ2-2; D is possibly TRBD1 or TRBD2 (5 bases each). The CDR3 is 16 residues long. Germline loops: CDR1 SEHNR, CDR2 FQNEAQ (reference sequence). V was shortened by 6 bases and J by 0 bases, with 14 bases between the two germline ends. The CDR3, as DNA: TGTGCCAGCAGGCTCCTGGGGGATACGAACACCGGGGAGCTGTTTTTT. Translation: CASRLLGDTNTGELFF. Full variable domain (missing parts from reference TRBV7-9 and TRBJ2-2): DTGVSQNPRHKITKRGQNVTFRCDPISEHNRLYWYRQTLGQGPEFLTYFQNEAQLEKSRLLSDRFSAERPKGSFSTLEIQRTEQGDSAMYLCASRLLGDTNTGELFFGEGSRLTVL.